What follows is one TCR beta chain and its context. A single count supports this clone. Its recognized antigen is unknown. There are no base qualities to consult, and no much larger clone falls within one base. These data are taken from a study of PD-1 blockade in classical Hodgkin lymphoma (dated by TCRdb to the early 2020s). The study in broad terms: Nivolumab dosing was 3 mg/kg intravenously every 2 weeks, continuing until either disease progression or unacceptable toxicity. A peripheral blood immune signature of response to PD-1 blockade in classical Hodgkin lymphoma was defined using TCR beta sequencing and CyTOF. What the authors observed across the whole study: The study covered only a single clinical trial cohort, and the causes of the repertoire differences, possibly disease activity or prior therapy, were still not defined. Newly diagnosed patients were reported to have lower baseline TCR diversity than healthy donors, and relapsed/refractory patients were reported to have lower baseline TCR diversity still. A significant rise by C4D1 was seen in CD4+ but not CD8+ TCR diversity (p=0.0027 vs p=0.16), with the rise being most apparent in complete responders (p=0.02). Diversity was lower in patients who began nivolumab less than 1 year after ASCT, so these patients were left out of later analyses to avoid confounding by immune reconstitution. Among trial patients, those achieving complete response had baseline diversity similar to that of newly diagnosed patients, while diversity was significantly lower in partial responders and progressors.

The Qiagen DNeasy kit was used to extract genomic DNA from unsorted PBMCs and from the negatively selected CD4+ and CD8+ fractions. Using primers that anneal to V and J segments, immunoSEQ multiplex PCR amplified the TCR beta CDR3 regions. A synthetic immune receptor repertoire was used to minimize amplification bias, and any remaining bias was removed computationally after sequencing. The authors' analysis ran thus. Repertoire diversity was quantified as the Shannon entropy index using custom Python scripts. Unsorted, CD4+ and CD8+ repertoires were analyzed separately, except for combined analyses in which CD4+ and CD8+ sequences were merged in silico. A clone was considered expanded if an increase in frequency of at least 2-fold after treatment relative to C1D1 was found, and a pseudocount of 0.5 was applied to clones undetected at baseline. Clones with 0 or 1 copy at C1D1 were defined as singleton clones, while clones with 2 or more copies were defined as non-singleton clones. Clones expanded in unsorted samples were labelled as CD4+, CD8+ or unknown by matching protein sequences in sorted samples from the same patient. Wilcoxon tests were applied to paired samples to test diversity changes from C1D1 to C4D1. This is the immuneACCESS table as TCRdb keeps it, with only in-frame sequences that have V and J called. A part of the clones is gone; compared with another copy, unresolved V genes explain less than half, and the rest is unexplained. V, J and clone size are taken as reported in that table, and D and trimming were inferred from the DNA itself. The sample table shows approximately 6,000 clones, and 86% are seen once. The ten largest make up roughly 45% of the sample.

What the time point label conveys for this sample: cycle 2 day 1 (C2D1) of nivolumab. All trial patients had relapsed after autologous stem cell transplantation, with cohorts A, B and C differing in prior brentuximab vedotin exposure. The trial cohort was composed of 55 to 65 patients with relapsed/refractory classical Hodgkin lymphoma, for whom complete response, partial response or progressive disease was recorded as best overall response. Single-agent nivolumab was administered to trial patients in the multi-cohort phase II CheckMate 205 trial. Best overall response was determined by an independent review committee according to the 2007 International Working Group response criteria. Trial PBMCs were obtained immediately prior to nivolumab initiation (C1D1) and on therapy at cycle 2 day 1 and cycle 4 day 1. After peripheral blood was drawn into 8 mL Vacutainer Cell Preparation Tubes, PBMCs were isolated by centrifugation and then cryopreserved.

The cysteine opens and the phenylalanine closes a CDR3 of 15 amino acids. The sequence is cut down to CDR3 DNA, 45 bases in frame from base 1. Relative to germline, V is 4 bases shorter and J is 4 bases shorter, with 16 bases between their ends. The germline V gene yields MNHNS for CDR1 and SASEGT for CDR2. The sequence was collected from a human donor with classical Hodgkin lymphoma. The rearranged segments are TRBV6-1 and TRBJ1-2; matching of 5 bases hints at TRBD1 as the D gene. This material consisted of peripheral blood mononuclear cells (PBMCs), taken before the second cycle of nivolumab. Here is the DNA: TGTGCCAGCAGTGGTGTGAGGGGACTTAGCTATGGCTACACCTTC. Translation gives CASSGVRGLSYGYTF.